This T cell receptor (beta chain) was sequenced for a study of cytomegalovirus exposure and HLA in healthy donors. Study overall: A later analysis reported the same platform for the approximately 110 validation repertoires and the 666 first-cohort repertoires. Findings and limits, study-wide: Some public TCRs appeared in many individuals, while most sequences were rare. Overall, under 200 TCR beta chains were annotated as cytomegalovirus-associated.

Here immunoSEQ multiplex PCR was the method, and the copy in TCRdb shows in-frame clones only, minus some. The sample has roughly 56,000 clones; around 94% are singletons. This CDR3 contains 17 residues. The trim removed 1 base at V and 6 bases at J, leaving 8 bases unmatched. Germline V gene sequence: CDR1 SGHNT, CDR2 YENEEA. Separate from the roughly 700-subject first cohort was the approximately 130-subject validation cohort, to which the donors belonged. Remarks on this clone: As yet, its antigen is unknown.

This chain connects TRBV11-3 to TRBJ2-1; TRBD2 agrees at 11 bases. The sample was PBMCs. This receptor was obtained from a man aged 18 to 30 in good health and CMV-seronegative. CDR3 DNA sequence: TGTGCCAGCAGCTTAGCCCCCCTAGCGGGAGGACGCAATGAGCAGTTCTTC. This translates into CASSLAPLAGGRNEQFF.